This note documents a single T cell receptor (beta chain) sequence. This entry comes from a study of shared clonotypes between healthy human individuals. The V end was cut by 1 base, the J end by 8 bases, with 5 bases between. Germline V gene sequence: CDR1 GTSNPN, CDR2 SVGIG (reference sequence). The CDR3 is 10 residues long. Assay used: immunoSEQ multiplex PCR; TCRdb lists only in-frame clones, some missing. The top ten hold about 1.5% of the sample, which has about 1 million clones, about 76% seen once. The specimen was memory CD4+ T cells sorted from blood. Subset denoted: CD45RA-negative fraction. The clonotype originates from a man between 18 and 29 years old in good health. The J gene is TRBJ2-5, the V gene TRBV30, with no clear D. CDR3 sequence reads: CAWSDGTQYF. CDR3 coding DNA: TGTGCCTGGAGTGACGGAACCCAGTACTTC.